The entry that follows covers one T cell receptor (beta chain) sequence. As processed by the authors: For nucleated cells, counts were estimated from reference gene primer amplification. Libraries were prepared by immunoSEQ multiplex PCR; TCRdb keeps only in-frame clonotypes and omits some of them. Clone size and the V and J calls come from that table; the DNA yielded D and trimming. This sample has about 170,000 clones, with under 90% found just once. These data originate in a study of blood T cell repertoires in COVID-19. About the study: Sources were T cells, B-cell-depleted T cells, or PBMCs; the material itself was cDNA or gDNA.

The V and J ends lost 3 bases and 3 bases respectively, with 20 bases between them. Per germline, CDR1 LNHDA and CDR2 SQIVND (reference sequence). The CDR3 contains 17 residues. The chain is built from TRBV19 and TRBJ1-1; possibly TRBD1 for D (5 bases). The specimen was peripheral blood. The clonotype originates from a woman aged 80 or over with active or convalescent COVID-19. The CDR3 DNA reads as TGTGCCAGTAGTATCCCCCTGTCGAAACCGGGGGACACTGAAGCTTTCTTT. It encodes CASSIPLSKPGDTEAFF.